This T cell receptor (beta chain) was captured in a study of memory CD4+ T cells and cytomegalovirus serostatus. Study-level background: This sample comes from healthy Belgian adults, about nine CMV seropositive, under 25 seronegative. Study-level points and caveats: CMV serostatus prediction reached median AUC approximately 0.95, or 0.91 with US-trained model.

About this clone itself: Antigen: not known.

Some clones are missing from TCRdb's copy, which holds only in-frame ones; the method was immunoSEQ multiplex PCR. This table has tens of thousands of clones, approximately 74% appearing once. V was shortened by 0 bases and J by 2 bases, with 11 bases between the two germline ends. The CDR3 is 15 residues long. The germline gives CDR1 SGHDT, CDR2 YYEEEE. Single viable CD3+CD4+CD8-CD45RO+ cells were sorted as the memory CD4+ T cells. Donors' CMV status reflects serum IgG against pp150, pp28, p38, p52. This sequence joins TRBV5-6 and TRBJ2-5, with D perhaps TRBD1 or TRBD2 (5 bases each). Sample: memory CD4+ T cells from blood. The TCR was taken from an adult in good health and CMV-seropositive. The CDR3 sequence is CASSLGVGPQETQYF. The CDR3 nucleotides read TGTGCCAGCAGCTTGGGTGTGGGACCTCAAGAGACCCAGTACTTC.